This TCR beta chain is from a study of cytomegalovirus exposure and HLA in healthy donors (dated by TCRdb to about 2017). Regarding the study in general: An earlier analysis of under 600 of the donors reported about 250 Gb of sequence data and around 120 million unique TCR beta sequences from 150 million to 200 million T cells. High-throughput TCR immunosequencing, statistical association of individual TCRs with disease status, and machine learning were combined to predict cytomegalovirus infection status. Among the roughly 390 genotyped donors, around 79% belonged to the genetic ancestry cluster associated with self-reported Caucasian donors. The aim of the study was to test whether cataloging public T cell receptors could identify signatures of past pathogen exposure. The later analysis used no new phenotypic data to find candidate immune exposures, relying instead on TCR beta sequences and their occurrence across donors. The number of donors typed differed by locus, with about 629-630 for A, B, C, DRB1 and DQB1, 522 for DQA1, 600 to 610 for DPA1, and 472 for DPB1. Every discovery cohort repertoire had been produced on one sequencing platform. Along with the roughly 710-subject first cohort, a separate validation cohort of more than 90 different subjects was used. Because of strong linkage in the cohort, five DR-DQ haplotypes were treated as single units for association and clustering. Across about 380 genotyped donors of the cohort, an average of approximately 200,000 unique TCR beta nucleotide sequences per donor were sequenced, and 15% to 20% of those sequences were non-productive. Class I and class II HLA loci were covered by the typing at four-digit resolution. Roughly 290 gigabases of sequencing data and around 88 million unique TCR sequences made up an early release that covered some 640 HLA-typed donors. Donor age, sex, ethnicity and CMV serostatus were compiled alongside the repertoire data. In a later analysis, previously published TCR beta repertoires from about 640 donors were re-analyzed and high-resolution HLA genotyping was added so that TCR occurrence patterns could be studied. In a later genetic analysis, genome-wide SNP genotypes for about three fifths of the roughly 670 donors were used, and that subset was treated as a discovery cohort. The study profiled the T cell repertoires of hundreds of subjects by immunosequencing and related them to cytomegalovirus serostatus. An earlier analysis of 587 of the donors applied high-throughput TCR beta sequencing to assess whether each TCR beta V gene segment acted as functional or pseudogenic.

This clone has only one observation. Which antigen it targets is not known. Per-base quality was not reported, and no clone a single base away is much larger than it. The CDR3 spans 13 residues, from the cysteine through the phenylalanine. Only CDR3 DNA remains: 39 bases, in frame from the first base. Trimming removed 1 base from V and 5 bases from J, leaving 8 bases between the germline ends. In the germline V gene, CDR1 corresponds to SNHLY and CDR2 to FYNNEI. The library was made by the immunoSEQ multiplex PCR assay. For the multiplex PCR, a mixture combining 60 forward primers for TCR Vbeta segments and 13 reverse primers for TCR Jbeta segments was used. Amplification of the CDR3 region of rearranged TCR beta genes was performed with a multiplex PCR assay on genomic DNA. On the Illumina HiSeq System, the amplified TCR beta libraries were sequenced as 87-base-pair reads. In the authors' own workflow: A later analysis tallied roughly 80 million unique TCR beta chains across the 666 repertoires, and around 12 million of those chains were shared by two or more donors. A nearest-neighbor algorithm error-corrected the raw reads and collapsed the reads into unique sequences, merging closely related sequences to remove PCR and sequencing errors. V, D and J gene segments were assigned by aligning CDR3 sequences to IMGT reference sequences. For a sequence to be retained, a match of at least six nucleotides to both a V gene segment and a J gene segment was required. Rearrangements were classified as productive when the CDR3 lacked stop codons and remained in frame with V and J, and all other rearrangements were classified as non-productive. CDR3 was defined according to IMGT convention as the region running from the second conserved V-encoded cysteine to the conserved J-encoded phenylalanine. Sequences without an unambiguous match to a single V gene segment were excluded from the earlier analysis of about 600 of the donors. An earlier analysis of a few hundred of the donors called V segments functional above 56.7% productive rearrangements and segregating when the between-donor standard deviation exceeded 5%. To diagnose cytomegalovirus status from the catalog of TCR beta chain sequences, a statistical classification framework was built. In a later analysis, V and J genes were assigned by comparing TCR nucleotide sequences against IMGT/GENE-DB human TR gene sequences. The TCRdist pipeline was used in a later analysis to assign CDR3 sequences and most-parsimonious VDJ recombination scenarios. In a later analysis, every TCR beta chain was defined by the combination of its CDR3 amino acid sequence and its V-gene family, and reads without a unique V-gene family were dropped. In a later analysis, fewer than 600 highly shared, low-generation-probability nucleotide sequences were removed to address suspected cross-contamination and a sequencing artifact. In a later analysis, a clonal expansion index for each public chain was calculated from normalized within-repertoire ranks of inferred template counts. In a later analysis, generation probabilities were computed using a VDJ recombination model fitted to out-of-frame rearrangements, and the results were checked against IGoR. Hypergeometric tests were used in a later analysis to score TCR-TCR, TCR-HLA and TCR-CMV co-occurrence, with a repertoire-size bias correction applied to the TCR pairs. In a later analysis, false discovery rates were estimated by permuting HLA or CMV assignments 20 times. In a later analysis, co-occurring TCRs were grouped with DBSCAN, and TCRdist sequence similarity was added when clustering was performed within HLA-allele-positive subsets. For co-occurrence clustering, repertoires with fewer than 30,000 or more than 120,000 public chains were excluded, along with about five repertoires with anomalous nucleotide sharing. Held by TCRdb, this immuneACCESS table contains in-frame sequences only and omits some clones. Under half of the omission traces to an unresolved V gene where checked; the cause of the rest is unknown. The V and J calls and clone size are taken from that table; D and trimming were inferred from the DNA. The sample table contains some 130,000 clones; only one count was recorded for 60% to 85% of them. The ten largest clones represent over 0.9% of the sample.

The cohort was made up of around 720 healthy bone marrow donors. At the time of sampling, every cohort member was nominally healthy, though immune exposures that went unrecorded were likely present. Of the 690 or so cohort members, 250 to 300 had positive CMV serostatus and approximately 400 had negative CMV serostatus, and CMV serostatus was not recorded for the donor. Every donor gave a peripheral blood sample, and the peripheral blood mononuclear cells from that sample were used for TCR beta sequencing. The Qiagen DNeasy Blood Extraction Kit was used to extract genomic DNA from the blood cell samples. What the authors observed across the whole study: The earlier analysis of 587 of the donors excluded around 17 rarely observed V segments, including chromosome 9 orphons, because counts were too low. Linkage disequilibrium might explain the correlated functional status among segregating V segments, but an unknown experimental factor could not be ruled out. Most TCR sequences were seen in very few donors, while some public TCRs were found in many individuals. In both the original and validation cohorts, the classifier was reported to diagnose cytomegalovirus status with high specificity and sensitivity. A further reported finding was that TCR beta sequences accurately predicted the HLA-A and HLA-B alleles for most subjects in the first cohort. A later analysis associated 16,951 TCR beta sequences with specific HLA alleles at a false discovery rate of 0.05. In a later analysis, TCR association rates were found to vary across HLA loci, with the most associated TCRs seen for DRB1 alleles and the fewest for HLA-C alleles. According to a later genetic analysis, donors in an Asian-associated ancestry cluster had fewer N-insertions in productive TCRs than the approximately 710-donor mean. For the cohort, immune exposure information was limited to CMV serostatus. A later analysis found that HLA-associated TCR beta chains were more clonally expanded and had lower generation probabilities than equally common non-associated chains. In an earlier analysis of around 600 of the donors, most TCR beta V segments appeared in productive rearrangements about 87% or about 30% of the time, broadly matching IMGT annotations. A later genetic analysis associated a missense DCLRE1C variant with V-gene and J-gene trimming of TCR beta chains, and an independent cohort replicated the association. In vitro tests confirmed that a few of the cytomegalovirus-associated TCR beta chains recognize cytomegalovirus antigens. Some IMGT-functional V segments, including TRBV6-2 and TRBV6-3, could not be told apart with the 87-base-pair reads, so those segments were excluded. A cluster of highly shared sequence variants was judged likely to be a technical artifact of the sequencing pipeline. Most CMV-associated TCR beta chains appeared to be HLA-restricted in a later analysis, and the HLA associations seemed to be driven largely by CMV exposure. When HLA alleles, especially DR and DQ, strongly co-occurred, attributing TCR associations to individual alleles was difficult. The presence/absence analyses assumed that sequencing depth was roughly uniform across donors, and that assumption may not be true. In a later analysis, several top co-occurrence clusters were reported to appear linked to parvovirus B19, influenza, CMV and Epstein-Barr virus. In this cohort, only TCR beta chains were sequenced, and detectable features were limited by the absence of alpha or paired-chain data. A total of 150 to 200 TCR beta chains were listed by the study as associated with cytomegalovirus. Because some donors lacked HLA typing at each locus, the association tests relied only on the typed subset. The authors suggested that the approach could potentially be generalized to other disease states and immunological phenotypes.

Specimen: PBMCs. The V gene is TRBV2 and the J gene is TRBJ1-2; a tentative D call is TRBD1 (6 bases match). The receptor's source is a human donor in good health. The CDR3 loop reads CASSEDRGYGYTF. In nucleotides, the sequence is TGTGCCAGCAGTGAAGATAGGGGGTATGGCTACACCTTC.